The entry that follows covers one TCR beta chain sequence. Its antigen is as yet unknown. These data belong to a study of cytomegalovirus exposure and HLA in healthy donors. As for the study in general: When roughly 420 donors were genotyped, 80% to 90% of them were found to fall in the Caucasian-associated ancestry cluster.

The PCR ran on 60 Vbeta and 13 Jbeta primers. Per the original methods: In a later analysis, the count reached 76 million or so unique TCR beta chains, with 10 million to 14 million shared. Data came from immunoSEQ multiplex PCR; TCRdb stores just in-frame clones and leaves some out. From that table come the V and J calls and clone size; the DNA was used to work out D and trimming. Altogether about 160,000 clones are present, 84% being singletons, with the ten largest covering more than 1.5%. Study-level points and caveats: Association of a missense DCLRE1C variant with TCR beta V- and J-gene trimming was reported in a later analysis. The study flagged about 150 TCR beta chains as cytomegalovirus-associated.

V was cut by 5 bases and J by 5 bases, with 15 bases left in between. The CDR3 runs to 14 residues. CDR1 is MNHNS, CDR2 SASEGT, per germline. J is TRBJ1-1 and V is TRBV6-1, with D perhaps matching TRBD1 (5 bases). The TCR comes from a man aged 18 to 35 in good health and CMV-seronegative. The sample was PBMCs. The CDR3 loop is CASSPRGGGTEAFF. The CDR3 bases are TGTGCCAGCAGTCCAAGGGGAGGTGGAACTGAAGCTTTCTTT.